The 25 T cell receptor beta chains given below trace back to one sample, sequenced in a study of cytomegalovirus exposure and HLA in healthy donors. Generated by immunoSEQ multiplex PCR, the TCRdb table keeps only in-frame clones and is missing some. There are about 360,000 clones in the sample; roughly 90% occur only once, and under 0.9% lies in the top ten. The sample comprised PBMCs. All receptors come from a woman under 30 in good health and CMV-seronegative.

The J gene is TRBJ1-2, the V gene TRBV4-2, with D perhaps TRBD1 (6 bases). Trimming took off 6 bases at V and 4 bases at J, with 18 bases between the two ends. Germline values: CDR1 LGHNA, CDR2 YNFKEQ. The CDR3 extends over 15 amino acids. In DNA, the CDR3 is TGTGCCAGCAGTCCCACCTCCCTGGGGGCCTATGGCTACACCTTC. This codes for CASSPTSLGAYGYTF.

The chain is built from TRBV6-1 and TRBJ2-3; 13 bases agree with TRBD2. From germline, CDR1 is MNHNS and CDR2 SASEGT. V was pared by 3 bases and J by 0 bases, with 12 bases of the junction left unmatched. The CDR3 has 20 amino acids. The DNA for the CDR3 is TGTGCCAGCAGTGAGCCCGGACTAGCGGGGGTGCGCGGGAGCACAGATACGCAGTATTTT. It codes for CASSEPGLAGVRGSTDTQYF.

This clone was counted once. The chain links TRBV4-1 to TRBJ2-3; the D is unclear. The CDR3 runs to 15 residues. Per the germline V gene, CDR1 is MGHRA and CDR2 is YSYEKL. V gave up 0 bases and J gave up 0 bases, with 7 bases separating them. The chain's CDR3 is CASSQEIRSTDTQYF. The CDR3 nucleotides are TGCGCCAGCAGCCAAGAAATTCGTAGCACAGATACGCAGTATTTT.

The rearrangement links TRBV18 to TRBJ1-2; 10 bases align to TRBD1. J lost 3 bases, V lost 8 bases, and 6 bases had no gene match. The CDR3 has 14 residues. Germline V gives CDR1 KGHSH, CDR2 LQKENI. CDR3 sequence: CASRPGQGHYGYTF. The CDR3 DNA reads as TGTGCCAGCCGACCGGGACAGGGGCACTATGGCTACACCTTC.

This chain connects TRBV4-1 to TRBJ2-7, with D tentatively TRBD1 (5 bases). Deletions cut 2 bases from V and 3 bases from J, with 14 bases between. CDR1 is MGHRA and CDR2 is YSYEKL in the germline V gene. The CDR3 covers 15 residues. CDR3 DNA: TGCGCCAGCAGCCAAATAAACGCAGGGAACTACGAGCAGTACTTC. It is translated as CASSQINAGNYEQYF.

The chain couples TRBV5-1 to TRBJ2-2; maybe TRBD1 (5 bases). The V end lost 0 bases, the J end lost 4 bases, and 16 bases lay between the germline ends. Germline values: CDR1 SGHRS, CDR2 YFSETQ. The CDR3 is 17 amino acids. For the CDR3, the DNA is TGCGCCAGCAGCTTGGCCTTTATCTCAGGGTTCACCGGGGAGCTGTTTTTT. The encoded protein is CASSLAFISGFTGELFF.

The chain recombines TRBV27 with TRBJ1-1; no clear D. CDR1 and CDR2 (germline): MNHEY, SMNVEV (reference sequence). This CDR3 is 15 amino acids long. Trimming removed 4 bases from V and 6 bases from J, with 18 bases in between. CDR3 sequence (DNA): TGTGCCAGCAGTTGGGAGGCAGGCCTGAGGGCTGAAGCTTTCTTT. This encodes CASSWEAGLRAEAFF.

The gene calls are TRBV28 and TRBJ2-7, with D possibly matching TRBD1 (5 bases). Per germline, CDR1 MDHEN and CDR2 SYDVKM. CDR3 length equals 13 residues. Deletions cut 6 bases from V and 3 bases from J, with 12 bases between. In DNA, the CDR3 is TGTGCCAGCAGGGGGCTATCTTACTACGAGCAGTACTTC. Encoded protein: CASRGLSYYEQYF.

This sequence joins TRBV6-4 and TRBJ2-3; no clear D gene. Germline V gene data show CDR1 as MRHNA and CDR2 as SNTAGT. V lost 2 bases and J lost 2, with 8 bases in between. This CDR3 has 14 residues. The CDR3 DNA reads TGTGCCAGCAGTGACAAGGCGGACACAGATACGCAGTATTTT. Translated: CASSDKADTDTQYF.

A few counts support this clone. The rearrangement uses TRBV5-1 and TRBJ1-5, with TRBD1 identical over 8 bases. In germline, CDR1 is SGHRS, CDR2 YFSETQ. V gave up 3 bases and J gave up 3 bases; unmatched junction bases: 5. The CDR3 has 15 residues. This chain's CDR3 is CASSSGTGINQPQHF. In DNA, the CDR3 is TGCGCCAGCAGCTCCGGGACAGGAATCAATCAGCCCCAGCATTTT.

This chain uses TRBV4-1 with TRBJ2-7, with TRBD2 matching 8 bases. Unmatched junction bases numbered 9, after V lost 0 bases and J lost 5 bases. This CDR3 spans 16 amino acids. Germline V gene sequence: CDR1 MGHRA, CDR2 YSYEKL. CDR3 nucleotides: TGCGCCAGCAGCCAAGAAGCGTCGGGACTAGAGGACGAGCAGTACTTC. Amino acids: CASSQEASGLEDEQYF.

The chain couples TRBV6-1 to TRBJ1-5; D is unresolved. Trimming took off 5 bases at V and 2 bases at J, with 10 bases between the two ends. Looked up from germline, CDR1 is MNHNS and CDR2 is SASEGT. The CDR3 extends over 14 amino acids. In DNA, the CDR3 is TGTGCCAGCAGTCATGACTCAGGCAATCAGCCCCAGCATTTT. Translating gives CASSHDSGNQPQHF.

The V call is TRBV15, the J call TRBJ1-1; weak D call: TRBD1 (6 bases). The V end lost 5 bases, the J end lost 2 bases, and 9 bases lay between the germline ends. The germline CDR1 and CDR2 sequences are LNHNV and YYDKDF (reference sequence). CDR3 length: 13 residues. In DNA form, the CDR3 reads TGTGCCACCAGCCCCAGGGGTAACACTGAAGCTTTCTTT. Amino acid sequence: CATSPRGNTEAFF.

The chain is built from TRBV28 and TRBJ2-7; 9 nucleotides align to TRBD1. The CDR3 consists of 15 residues. The junction had 8 bases not matched to a gene; V was cut back by 5 bases and J by 3 bases. CDR1 is MDHEN and CDR2 is SYDVKM in the germline V gene. This CDR3 is CASSKTGTGNYEQYF. The CDR3 DNA follows: TGTGCCAGCAGTAAAACCGGGACAGGGAACTACGAGCAGTACTTC.

The CDR3 DNA reads TGCGCCAGCAGCTTGACAGTTAACTATGGCTACACCTTC. Protein: CASSLTVNYGYTF. V and J are TRBV5-1 and TRBJ1-2; D call uncertain. This CDR3 has 13 residues. V dropped 1 base and J dropped 1 base, with 5 bases sitting between them. Per the germline V gene, CDR1 is SGHRS and CDR2 is YFSETQ.

About this clone: The sample has other DNA sequences that encode this CDR3 too. The gene calls are TRBV4-2 and TRBJ2-2; D is possibly TRBD1 (5 bases). Trimming took off 0 bases at V and 0 bases at J, with 8 bases between the two ends. CDR1 and CDR2 from the germline V gene are LGHNA and YNFKEQ. The CDR3 totals 16 residues. The CDR3 DNA reads as TGTGCCAGCAGCCAAGATAGGGGATCGAACACCGGGGAGCTGTTTTTT. Translating it yields CASSQDRGSNTGELFF.

This clone is a singleton in its sample. This chain connects TRBV30 to TRBJ2-7; 9 bases agree with TRBD1. V lost 1 base and J lost 3; bases outside the gene matches: 16. This CDR3 spans 18 amino acids. The V gene's germline CDR1 is GTSNPN and CDR2 SVGIG (reference sequence). The CDR3 here is CAWSALTGTGTDLYEQYF. The CDR3 region has the DNA TGTGCCTGGAGTGCTCTCACCGGGACAGGGACGGATCTCTACGAGCAGTACTTC.

The chain recombines TRBV10-3 with TRBJ2-1, with TRBD1 identical over 9 bases. The CDR3 loop spans 15 amino acids. In germline, CDR1 is ENHRY, CDR2 SYGVKD. V shed 5 bases and J 0 bases; nucleotides not matched to a gene: 2. The CDR3 coding sequence is TGTGCCATCAGTTTGGACAGGGGCTCCTACAATGAGCAGTTCTTC. Translation: CAISLDRGSYNEQFF.

The chain employs TRBV5-6 and TRBJ2-6; D perhaps matches TRBD1 (6 bases). V was cut by 4 bases and J by 2 bases, with 13 bases left in between. The germline gives CDR1 SGHDT, CDR2 YYEEEE. The CDR3 has 16 residues. Here the CDR3 reads CASSPFTGTGANVLTF. The CDR3 coding sequence is TGTGCCAGCAGCCCCTTCACAGGGACTGGGGCCAACGTCCTGACTTTC.

The gene calls are TRBV11-1 and TRBJ2-1, with 7 bases aligning to TRBD2. V was clipped by 1 base and J by 9 bases; unmatched bases: 6. Germline-derived CDR1 and CDR2 are SGHAT and FQDESV (reference sequence). This CDR3 has 14 amino acids. The chain's CDR3 is CASSLGRSSGEQFF. CDR3 in DNA: TGTGCCAGCAGCTTAGGACGGTCTAGCGGTGAGCAGTTCTTC.

This clone is a singleton in its sample. The chain links TRBV4-2 to TRBJ2-7, with TRBD2 as a possible D gene (5 bases). Trimming removed 1 base at V and 1 base at J, with 11 bases between. This CDR3 is 15 amino acids long. Germline CDR1 is LGHNA and CDR2 is YNFKEQ. The CDR3 loop reads CASSQGLRESYEQYF. The CDR3 bases are TGTGCCAGCAGCCAAGGGTTGAGGGAATCCTACGAGCAGTACTTC.

V and J are TRBV5-1 and TRBJ2-5, with 8 nucleotides matching TRBD2. Looked up from germline, CDR1 is SGHRS and CDR2 is YFSETQ. V gave up 4 bases and J gave up 5 bases; unmatched junction bases: 16. This CDR3 has 17 amino acids. DNA of the CDR3: TGCGCCAGCAGCGCTGGTAGCGGGATCGCCTTGGGGGAGACCCAGTACTTC. This sequence encodes CASSAGSGIALGETQYF.

The V call is TRBV10-1, the J call TRBJ2-1; TRBD2 is a possible D gene (7 bases). CDR1 WNHNN and CDR2 SYGVQD come from the germline V gene (reference sequence). The CDR3 spans 15 residues. The germline V and J ends were trimmed by 6 bases and 8 bases, with 20 bases remaining between them. The chain's CDR3 is CASSRSGGARDEQFF. The CDR3, as DNA: TGCGCCAGCAGCAGGTCGGGGGGCGCCCGGGATGAGCAGTTCTTC.

The chain employs TRBV27 and TRBJ2-4; D ambiguous. V dropped 0 bases and J dropped 2 bases, with 11 bases sitting between them. The CDR3 spans 16 residues. Germline V gene lookup returns CDR1 MNHEY and CDR2 SMNVEV (reference sequence). CDR3 protein: CASSLSPHLSKNIQYF. CDR3 nucleotide sequence: TGTGCCAGCAGTTTATCCCCGCACTTATCCAAAAACATTCAGTACTTC.

The chain uses TRBV6-5 and TRBJ2-5; D might be TRBD2 (7 bases). The CDR3 length is 14 residues. V lost 0 bases and J lost 5, with 10 bases in between. CDR1 is MNHEY, CDR2 SVGAGI, per germline. The CDR3 nucleotides read TGTGCCAGCAGTTACTCCCGGGGGGCGGAGACCCAGTACTTC. Protein sequence: CASSYSRGAETQYF.